The next 4 T cell receptor beta chains were all read from a single sample in a study of PD-L1 blockade in urothelial cancer. Sample time point: pretreatment peripheral blood. Produced via immunoSEQ multiplex PCR; TCRdb's table is partial and in-frame only. The profile shows tens of thousands of clones, around 91% of them singletons. This specimen consisted of PBMCs, obtained around atezolizumab (anti-PD-L1) treatment. Receptors were obtained from a man in his 60s with urothelial cancer.

The chain combines TRBV6-1 with TRBJ2-1; perhaps TRBD1 as D (5 bases). Per germline, CDR1 MNHNS and CDR2 SASEGT. Deletions cut 1 base from V and 4 bases from J, with 17 bases between. The CDR3 spans 17 residues. The CDR3 spells CASSEEGWSELYNEQFF. CDR3 DNA sequence: TGTGCCAGCAGTGAAGAGGGGTGGTCTGAGCTATACAATGAGCAGTTCTTC.

The chain recombines TRBV6-4 with TRBJ2-2; 9 positions match TRBD1. The germline gives CDR1 MRHNA, CDR2 SNTAGT. This CDR3 is built from 15 residues. V lost 2 bases and J lost 5; bases outside the gene matches: 3. As DNA, the CDR3 is TGTGCCAGCAGTGACGGGGGACAGGGAACCGGGGAGCTGTTTTTT. Residues: CASSDGGQGTGELFF.

The gene calls are TRBV19 and TRBJ2-3; perhaps TRBD2 as D (6 bases). This CDR3 comprises 15 residues. Germline V lookup: CDR1 LNHDA, CDR2 SQIVND (reference sequence). The V end lost 4 bases, the J end lost 2 bases, and 13 bases lay between the germline ends. The CDR3: CASSTGGTYTDTQYF. The CDR3 DNA reads as TGTGCCAGTAGTACCGGCGGGACTTACACAGATACGCAGTATTTT.

The chain links TRBV6-6 to TRBJ2-3; 11 bases line up with TRBD2. Germline V CDR1 and CDR2: MNHNY, SVGAGI (reference sequence). V was clipped by 0 bases and J by 5 bases; unmatched bases: 4. The CDR3 is made up of 16 amino acids. This CDR3 is CASSYSSGGAIDTQYF. DNA of the CDR3: TGTGCCAGCAGTTACTCTAGCGGGGGGGCCATAGATACGCAGTATTTT.